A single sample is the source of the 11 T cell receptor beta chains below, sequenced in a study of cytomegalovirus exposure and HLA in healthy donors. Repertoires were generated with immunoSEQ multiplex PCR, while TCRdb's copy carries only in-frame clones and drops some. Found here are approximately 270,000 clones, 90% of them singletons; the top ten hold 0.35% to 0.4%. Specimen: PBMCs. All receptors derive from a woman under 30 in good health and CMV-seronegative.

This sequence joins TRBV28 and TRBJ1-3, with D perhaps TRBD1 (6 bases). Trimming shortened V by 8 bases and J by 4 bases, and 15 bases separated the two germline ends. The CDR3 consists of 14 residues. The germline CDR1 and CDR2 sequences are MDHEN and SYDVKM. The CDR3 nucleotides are TGTGCCAGCGCTAAAGCAGGGGCCGGAAACACCATATATTTT. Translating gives CASAKAGAGNTIYF.

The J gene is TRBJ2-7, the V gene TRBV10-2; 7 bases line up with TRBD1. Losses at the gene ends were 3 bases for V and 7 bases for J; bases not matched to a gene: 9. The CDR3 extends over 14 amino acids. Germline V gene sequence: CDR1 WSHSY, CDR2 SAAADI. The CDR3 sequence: CASSDRQGRDEQYF. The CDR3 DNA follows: TGCGCCAGCAGTGACAGACAGGGAAGGGATGAGCAGTACTTC.

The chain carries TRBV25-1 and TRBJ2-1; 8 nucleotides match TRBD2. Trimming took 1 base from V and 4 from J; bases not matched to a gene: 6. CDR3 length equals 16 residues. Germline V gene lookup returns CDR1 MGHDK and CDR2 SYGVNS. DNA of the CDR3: TGTGCCAGCAGTGAATGGGTTAGCGGGGTGTACAATGAGCAGTTCTTC. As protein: CASSEWVSGVYNEQFF.

The CDR3 region is CASSLVGSANYNEQFF. The CDR3, as DNA: TGTGCCAGCAGCTTAGTCGGGAGCGCAAACTACAATGAGCAGTTCTTC. J is TRBJ2-1 and V is TRBV7-2; TRBD2 is a possible D gene (6 bases). Germline-derived CDR1 and CDR2 are SGHTA and FQGNSA. The length of the CDR3 is 16 residues. The V and J ends lost 1 base and 3 bases respectively, with 13 bases between them.

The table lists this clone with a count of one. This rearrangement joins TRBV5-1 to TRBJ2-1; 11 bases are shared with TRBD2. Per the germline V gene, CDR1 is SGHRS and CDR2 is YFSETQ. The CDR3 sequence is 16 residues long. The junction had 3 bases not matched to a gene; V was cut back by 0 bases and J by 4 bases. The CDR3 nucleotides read TGCGCCAGCAGCTTGGCCCGGACTAGCGGGTACAATGAGCAGTTCTTC. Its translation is CASSLARTSGYNEQFF. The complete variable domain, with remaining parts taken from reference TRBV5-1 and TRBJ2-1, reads KAGVTQTPRYLIKTRGQQVTLSCSPISGHRSVSWYQQTPGQGLQFLFEYFSETQRNKGNFPGRFSGRQFSNSRSEMNVSTLELGDSALYLCASSLARTSGYNEQFFGPGTRLTVL.

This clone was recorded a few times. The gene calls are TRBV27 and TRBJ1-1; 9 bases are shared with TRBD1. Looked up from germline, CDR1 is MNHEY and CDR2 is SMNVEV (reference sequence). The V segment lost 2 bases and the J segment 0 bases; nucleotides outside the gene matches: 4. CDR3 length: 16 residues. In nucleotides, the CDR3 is TGTGCCAGCAGTTTAGGGACAGGGACCATGAACACTGAAGCTTTCTTT. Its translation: CASSLGTGTMNTEAFF.

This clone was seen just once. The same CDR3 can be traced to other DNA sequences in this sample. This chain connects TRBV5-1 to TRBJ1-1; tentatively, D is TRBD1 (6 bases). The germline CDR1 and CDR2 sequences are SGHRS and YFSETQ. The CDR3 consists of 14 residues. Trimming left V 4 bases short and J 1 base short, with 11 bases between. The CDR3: CASSLTQGNTEAFF. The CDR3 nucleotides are TGCGCCAGCAGCCTGACACAGGGGAACACTGAAGCTTTCTTT.

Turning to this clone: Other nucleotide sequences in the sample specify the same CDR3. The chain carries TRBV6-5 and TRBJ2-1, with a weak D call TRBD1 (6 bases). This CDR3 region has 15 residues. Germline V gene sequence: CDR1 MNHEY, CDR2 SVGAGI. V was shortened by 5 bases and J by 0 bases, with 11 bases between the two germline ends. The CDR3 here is CASSSTGSSYNEQFF. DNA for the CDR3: TGTGCCAGCAGTAGTACAGGGAGCTCCTACAATGAGCAGTTCTTC.

This chain's CDR3 is CASSPAGTGGFFEKLFF. The CDR3 region has the DNA TGCGCCAGCAGCCCGGCAGGGACAGGGGGCTTTTTTGAAAAACTGTTTTTT. The chain couples TRBV5-1 to TRBJ1-4; 12 bases map to TRBD1. Germline CDR1 and CDR2: SGHRS and YFSETQ. The CDR3 loop spans 17 amino acids. J gave up 7 bases and V 4 bases, and 11 bases lay outside the gene matches.

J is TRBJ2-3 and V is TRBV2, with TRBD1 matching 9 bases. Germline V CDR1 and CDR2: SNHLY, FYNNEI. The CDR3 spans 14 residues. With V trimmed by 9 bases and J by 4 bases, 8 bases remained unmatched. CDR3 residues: CARYTGGHADTQYF. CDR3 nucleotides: TGTGCCAGGTATACAGGGGGCCACGCAGATACGCAGTATTTT.

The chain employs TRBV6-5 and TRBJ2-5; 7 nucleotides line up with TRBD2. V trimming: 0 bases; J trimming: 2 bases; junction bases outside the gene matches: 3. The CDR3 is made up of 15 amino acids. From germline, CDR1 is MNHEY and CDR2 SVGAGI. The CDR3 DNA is TGTGCCAGCAGTTACTCCCGGGGGGTGCAAGAGACCCAGTACTTC. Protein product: CASSYSRGVQETQYF.